This TCR beta chain appears in the sequencing data of a study of blood T cell repertoires in COVID-19. This clone was seen once. Cohorts were assigned according to the clinical history that participants reported. Some clones are missing from TCRdb's copy, which holds only in-frame ones; the method was immunoSEQ multiplex PCR. The sample yields approximately 300,000 clones, around nine tenths seen once. This CDR3 comprises 17 residues. CDR1 SGHTA and CDR2 FQGNSA come from the germline V gene. With V trimmed by 1 base and J by 5 bases, 7 bases remained unmatched. The sequenced sample was PBMCs or T cells enriched from blood (not recorded which). The chain links TRBV7-2 to TRBJ2-7; TRBD2 matches at 14 bases. This receptor was obtained from a woman between 18 and 30 years old who had recovered from COVID-19. The CDR3 DNA follows: TGTGCCAGCAGCTTAGGGCGTCCGGGACTAGCGGGGGACGAGCAGTACTTC. Encoded protein: CASSLGRPGLAGDEQYF. The complete variable domain, with remaining parts taken from reference TRBV7-2 and TRBJ2-7, reads GAGVSQSPSNKVTEKGKDVELRCDPISGHTALYWYRQSLGQGLEFLIYFQGNSAPDKSGLPSDRFSAERTGGSVSTLTIQRTQQEDSAVYLCASSLGRPGLAGDEQYFGPGTRLTVT.